This entry describes one TCR beta chain. What it recognizes is unknown. This entry comes from a study of cytomegalovirus exposure and HLA in healthy donors. Study-level results: Investigators reported 150 to 200 TCR beta chains as tied to cytomegalovirus.

The data were produced by immunoSEQ multiplex PCR, yet TCRdb's version contains in-frame clones alone and is incomplete. Of under 250,000 clones detected, roughly 84% appear once; the ten largest clones hold approximately 2%. Between the trimmed V and J ends, which lost 3 bases and 7 bases, there was a span of 13 bases. From germline, CDR1 is MNHEY and CDR2 SMNVEV (reference sequence). The CDR3 extends over 14 amino acids. The source is a woman younger than 35 in good health and CMV-seropositive. The sequencing input was PBMCs. The rearrangement uses TRBV27 and TRBJ2-1, with D tentatively TRBD1 (5 bases). The CDR3 spells CASSLGRVGNEQFF. CDR3 nucleotides: TGTGCCAGCAGTTTGGGCAGGGTCGGGAATGAGCAGTTCTTC.